The source of this TCR beta chain is a study of neurological immune-mediated disorders. At least ten counts were recorded for this clonotype. What it binds is not known. This CDR3 comprises 15 residues. The V end was cut by 1 base, the J end by 2 bases, with 10 bases between. Germline CDR1 reads LGHNA; CDR2 reads YSLEER. Points from the study as a whole: No CDR3 amino acid sequences were shared by expanded clones across subjects, suggesting private repertoires in all groups.

TCRdb passed the 5' RACE reads through MiXCR, listing each CDR3 protein once. This sample has tens of thousands of distinct CDR3 sequences, with 2% to 3% found just once. The unsorted libraries originated from 2 million PBMCs that had been stored at -80 C. This clonotype originated in a woman aged 30 to 39 with multiple sclerosis. The sequencing input was PBMCs. The rearrangement joins TRBV4-3 to TRBJ2-3, with D possibly TRBD1 on 6 matching bases. The CDR3 protein is CASSQGTALTDTQYF. In DNA, the CDR3 is TGCGCCAGCAGCCAAGGGACAGCCCTCACAGATACGCAGTATTTT.